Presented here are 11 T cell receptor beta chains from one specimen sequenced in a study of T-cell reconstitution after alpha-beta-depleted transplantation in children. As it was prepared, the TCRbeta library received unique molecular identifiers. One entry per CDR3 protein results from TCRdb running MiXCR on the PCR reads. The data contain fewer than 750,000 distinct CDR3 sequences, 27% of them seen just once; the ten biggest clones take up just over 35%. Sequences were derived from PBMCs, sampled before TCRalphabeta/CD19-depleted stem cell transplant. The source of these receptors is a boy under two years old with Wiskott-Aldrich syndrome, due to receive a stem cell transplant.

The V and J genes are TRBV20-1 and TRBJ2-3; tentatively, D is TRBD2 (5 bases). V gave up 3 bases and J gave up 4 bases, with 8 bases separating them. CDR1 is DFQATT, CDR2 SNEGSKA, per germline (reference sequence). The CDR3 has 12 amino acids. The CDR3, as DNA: TGCAGTGCTAGTGGACTTTCAGATACGCAGTATTTT. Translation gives CSASGLSDTQYF.

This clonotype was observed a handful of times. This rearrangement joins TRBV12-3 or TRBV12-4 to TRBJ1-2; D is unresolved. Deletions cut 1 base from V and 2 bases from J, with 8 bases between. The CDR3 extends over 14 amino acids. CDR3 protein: CASSLGGGNYGYTF. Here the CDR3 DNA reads TGTGCCAGCAGTTTAGGGGGTGGGAACTATGGCTACACCTTC.

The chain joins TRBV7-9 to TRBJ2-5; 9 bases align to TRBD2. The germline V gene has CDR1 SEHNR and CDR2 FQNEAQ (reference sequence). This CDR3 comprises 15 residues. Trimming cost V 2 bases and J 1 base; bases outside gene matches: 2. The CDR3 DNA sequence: TGTGCCAGCAGCTTACAAGCGGGAGGCCAAGAGACCCAGTACTTC. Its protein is CASSLQAGGQETQYF.

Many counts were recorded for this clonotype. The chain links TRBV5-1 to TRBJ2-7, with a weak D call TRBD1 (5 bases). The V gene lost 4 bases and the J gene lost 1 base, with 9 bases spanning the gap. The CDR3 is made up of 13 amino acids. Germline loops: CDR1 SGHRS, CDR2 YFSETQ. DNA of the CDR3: TGCGCCAGCAGCACAACAGGTTCCTACGAGCAGTACTTC. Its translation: CASSTTGSYEQYF.

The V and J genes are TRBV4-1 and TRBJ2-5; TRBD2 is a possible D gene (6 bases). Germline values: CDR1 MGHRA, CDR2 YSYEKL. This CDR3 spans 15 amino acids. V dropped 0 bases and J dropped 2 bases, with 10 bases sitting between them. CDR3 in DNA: TGCGCCAGCAGCCAAGACTCGACTAGGCAAGAGACCCAGTACTTC. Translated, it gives CASSQDSTRQETQYF.

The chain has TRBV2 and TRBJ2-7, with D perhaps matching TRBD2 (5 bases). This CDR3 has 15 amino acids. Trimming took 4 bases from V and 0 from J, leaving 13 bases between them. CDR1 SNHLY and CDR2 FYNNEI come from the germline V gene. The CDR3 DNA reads TGTGCCAGCAGTGGGCGGGCAGGAGGCTCCTACGAGCAGTACTTC. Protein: CASSGRAGGSYEQYF.

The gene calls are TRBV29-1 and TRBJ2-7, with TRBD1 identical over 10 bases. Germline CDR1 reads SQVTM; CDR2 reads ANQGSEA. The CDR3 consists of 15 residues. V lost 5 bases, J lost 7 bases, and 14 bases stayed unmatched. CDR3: CSVKSPGQGWEEQYF. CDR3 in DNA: TGCAGCGTTAAGTCCCCGGGACAGGGGTGGGAAGAGCAGTACTTC.

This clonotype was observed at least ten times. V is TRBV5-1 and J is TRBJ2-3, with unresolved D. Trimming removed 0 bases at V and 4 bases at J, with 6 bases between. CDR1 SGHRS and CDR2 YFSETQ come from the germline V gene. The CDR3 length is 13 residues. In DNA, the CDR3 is TGCGCCAGCAGCTTGGGCTCATCAGATACGCAGTATTTT. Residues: CASSLGSSDTQYF.

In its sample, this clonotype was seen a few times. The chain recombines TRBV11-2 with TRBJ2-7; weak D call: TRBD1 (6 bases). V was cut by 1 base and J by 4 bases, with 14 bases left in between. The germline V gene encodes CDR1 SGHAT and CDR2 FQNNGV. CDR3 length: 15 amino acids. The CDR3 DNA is TGTGCCAGCAGCTTAGGAGGGACAAGGTATTACGAGCAGTACTTC. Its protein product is CASSLGGTRYYEQYF.

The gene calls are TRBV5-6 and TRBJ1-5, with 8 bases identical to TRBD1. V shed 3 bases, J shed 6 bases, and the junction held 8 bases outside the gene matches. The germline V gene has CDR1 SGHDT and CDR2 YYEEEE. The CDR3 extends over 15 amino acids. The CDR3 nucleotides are TGTGCCAGCAGCTCTCAGGGGGCCGGGGGTCAGCCCCAGCATTTT. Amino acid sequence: CASSSQGAGGQPQHF.

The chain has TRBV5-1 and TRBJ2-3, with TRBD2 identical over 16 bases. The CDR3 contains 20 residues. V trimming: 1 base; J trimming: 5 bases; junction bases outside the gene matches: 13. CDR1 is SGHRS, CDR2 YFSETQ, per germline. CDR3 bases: TGCGCCAGCAGCTTGATGCCGACCGGGACTAGCGGGAGGGCTAAAGATACGCAGTATTTT. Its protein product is CASSLMPTGTSGRAKDTQYF.